This T cell receptor (beta chain) emerged from a study of Ad26.COV2.S vaccination and SARS-CoV-2 variants. Study-level points and caveats: The authors reported substantial breadth in spike-specific CD8+ and CD4+ T cell responses after vaccination.

The treatment is: around 19 received Ad26.COV2.S at low or high dose, single or two shots; 5 received placebo; per-sample allocation not given. Sampling was done on day 63 after the first vaccine or placebo injection. The repertoire was sequenced with immunoSEQ multiplex PCR; TCRdb's copy has only in-frame clones and lacks some. The table includes around 400,000 clones, about 80% detected once. Worth noting for this clone: Its antigen remains unknown.

V was trimmed by 0 bases and J by 6 bases, leaving 8 bases between them. The CDR3 covers 13 residues. Germline lookup yields CDR1 SGHKS and CDR2 YYEKEE (reference sequence). The sequenced sample was peripheral blood, obtained in a trial of Ad26.COV2.S vaccine versus placebo. The clonotype comes from a person between 18 and 60 years old who received the Ad26.COV2.S COVID-19 vaccine or a placebo. This chain uses TRBV5-5 with TRBJ2-3, with D unclear. DNA of the CDR3: TGTGCCAGCAGCTTGGACAGAAGGGATACGCAGTATTTT. This sequence encodes CASSLDRRDTQYF. The whole variable domain, filled in from reference TRBV5-5 and TRBJ2-3, reads DAGVTQSPTHLIKTRGQQVTLRCSPISGHKSVSWYQQVLGQGPQFIFQYYEKEERGRGNFPDRFSARQFPNYSSELNVNALLLGDSALYLCASSLDRRDTQYFGPGTRLTVL.